Listed below are T cell receptor beta chains from one sample, sequenced in a study of T cell repertoires in cytomegalovirus infection. TCRdb recomputed calls from the reads with MiXCR, one row per CDR3 protein. Of 300,000 to 400,000 distinct CDR3 sequences in the sample, 25% to 35% were seen once. Antigens for these TCRs are unknown. The sample consisted of cultured PBMCs, taken from culture after CMV antigen stimulation. Receptor source: a human donor in good health (CMV status not recorded). Some clones in this sample may be carry-over from other donors' samples. Each CDR3 is given with its conserved first and last residue. The D gene is left open where the match is weak. The size entry is marked missing in some rows and otherwise reads once, few, many or a size class.

V: TRBV7-9
D: TRBD1
J: TRBJ2-2
size: few
DNA: TGTGCCAGCAGCCCACAAGGGGGCGCGACCGGGGAGCTGTTTTTT
CDR3: CASSPQGGATGELFF

V: TRBV6-9
D: TRBD1
J: TRBJ2-7
size: -
DNA: TGTGCCAGCAGTTATTTAAGGGGACAGCCCAACTACGAGCAGTACTTC
CDR3: CASSYLRGQPNYEQYF

V: TRBV2
D: -
J: TRBJ1-5
size: -
DNA: TGTGCCAGCAGTGAAACCCCCTTGGGTCAGCCCCAGCATTTT
CDR3: CASSETPLGQPQHF

V: TRBV10-3
D: -
J: TRBJ1-5
size: few
DNA: TGTGCCATCAGCGGACAGAACAATCAGCCCCAGCATTTT
CDR3: CAISGQNNQPQHF

V: TRBV27
D: TRBD2
J: TRBJ2-5
size: few
DNA: TGTGCCAGCTGCCCCCAAAAGCGTGCTAGCGGGAGGGCCTTGGAGACCCAGTACTTC
CDR3: CASCPQKRASGRALETQYF

V: TRBV9
D: -
J: TRBJ2-1
size: -
DNA: TGTGCCAGCAGCGTAGTTGGGGTGACTCTATCCAATGAGCAGTTCTTC
CDR3: CASSVVGVTLSNEQFF

V: TRBV7-8
D: TRBD2
J: TRBJ2-1
size: many
DNA: TGTGCCAGCAGCTTAGGGCTAGCGGGAGGGAACTACAATGAGCAGTTCTTC
CDR3: CASSLGLAGGNYNEQFF

V: TRBV18
D: -
J: TRBJ1-5
size: many
DNA: TGTGCCAGCTCACCGAGTAGCAATCAGCCCCAGCATTTT
CDR3: CASSPSSNQPQHF

V: TRBV7-9
D: -
J: TRBJ2-7
size: few
DNA: TGTGCCAGCAGCCGATTTACGGGGGGACAGGTGCGAGGCTACGAGCAGTACTTC
CDR3: CASSRFTGGQVRGYEQYF

V: TRBV19
D: -
J: TRBJ1-1
size: -
DNA: TGTGCCAGTAGTCCGCGGGTCAAGGCTGAAGCTTTCTTT
CDR3: CASSPRVKAEAFF

V: TRBV6-8
D: TRBD1
J: TRBJ2-2
size: few
DNA: TGTGCCAGCAGAACAGGGGATCGTCCGAACACCGGGGAGCTGTTTTTT
CDR3: CASRTGDRPNTGELFF

V: TRBV7-9
D: -
J: TRBJ2-3
size: few
DNA: TGTGCCAGCAGCCCCGAGGGTAGTAGCACAGATACGCAGTATTTT
CDR3: CASSPEGSSTDTQYF

V: TRBV7-2
D: TRBD1
J: TRBJ1-1
size: few
DNA: TGTGCCAGCAGTATTTCAGGGGGCGGATACACTGAAGCTTTCTTT
CDR3: CASSISGGGYTEAFF

V: TRBV5-1
D: TRBD1
J: TRBJ1-1
size: -
DNA: TGCGCCAGCAGCCGGGATACAGGGGACACTGAAGCTTTCTTT
CDR3: CASSRDTGDTEAFF

V: TRBV27
D: TRBD1
J: TRBJ1-6
size: -
DNA: TGTGCCAGCAGGGGACAGCCTAATAATTCACCCCTCCACTTT
CDR3: CASRGQPNNSPLHF

V: TRBV20-1
D: TRBD1
J: TRBJ1-1
size: -
DNA: TGCAGTGCAACAACCACAGGGGGCGTTCTGAACACTGAAGCTTTCTTT
CDR3: CSATTTGGVLNTEAFF

V: TRBV4-1
D: TRBD2
J: TRBJ2-7
size: few
DNA: TGCGCCAGCAGCCGTACCCCGGGGGGGGGCTCCTACGAGCAGTACTTC
CDR3: CASSRTPGGGSYEQYF

V: TRBV4-1
D: -
J: TRBJ1-2
size: once
DNA: TGCGCCAGCAGCTCACCGCTTGAATCTAACTATGGCTACACCTTC
CDR3: CASSSPLESNYGYTF

V: TRBV6-5
D: TRBD2
J: TRBJ2-6
size: -
DNA: TGTGCCAGCAGTTACACGCGACTAGCGGGAGGATCTGGGGCCAACGTCCTGACTTTC
CDR3: CASSYTRLAGGSGANVLTF

V: TRBV7-2
D: -
J: TRBJ1-6
size: -
DNA: TGTGCCAGCAGCCAAGACCCTTGGAATTCACCCCTCCACTTT
CDR3: CASSQDPWNSPLHF

V: TRBV7-2
D: -
J: TRBJ1-1
size: -
DNA: TGTGCCAGCAGCTTAGTGGGGCAGATGCCTGAAGCTTTCTTT
CDR3: CASSLVGQMPEAFF

V: TRBV10-3
D: -
J: TRBJ2-5
size: many
DNA: TGTGCCATCAGCGCCGGACGATTACAAGAGACCCAGTACTTC
CDR3: CAISAGRLQETQYF

V: TRBV12-5
D: TRBD1
J: TRBJ1-2
size: many
DNA: TGTGCTAGTGCCCCGCGCGGACAGGAGAGCTATGGCTACACCTTC
CDR3: CASAPRGQESYGYTF

V: TRBV9
D: -
J: TRBJ2-5
size: many
DNA: TGTGCCAGCAGCGTAGGACCTTCGGGGGGCGAAGAGACCCAGTACTTC
CDR3: CASSVGPSGGEETQYF

V: TRBV19
D: -
J: TRBJ1-1
size: -
DNA: TGTGCCAGTAGTATAGGGGCCGAAGCTTTCTTT
CDR3: CASSIGAEAFF

V: TRBV12-3/TRBV12-4
D: TRBD1
J: TRBJ1-5
size: few
DNA: TGTGCCAGCAGTCAACGGACAGGGATTCAGCCCCAGCATTTT
CDR3: CASSQRTGIQPQHF

V: TRBV7-2
D: TRBD2
J: TRBJ2-1
size: few
DNA: TGTGCCAGCCGGGAGGGAGGGCCCAATGAGCAGTTCTTC
CDR3: CASREGGPNEQFF

V: TRBV18
D: TRBD1
J: TRBJ1-2
size: few
DNA: TGTGCCAGCTCACCGGCACAGGGGAGGTCGTCAGGCTACACCTTC
CDR3: CASSPAQGRSSGYTF

V: TRBV10-3
D: TRBD1
J: TRBJ2-7
size: -
DNA: TGTGCCATCAGTGTAGGGGGCTTGGACGAGCAGTACTTC
CDR3: CAISVGGLDEQYF

V: TRBV9
D: -
J: TRBJ2-1
size: -
DNA: TGTGCCAGCAGCGTAGGAGGAAGGAGCAACAATGAGCAGTTCTTC
CDR3: CASSVGGRSNNEQFF

V: TRBV6-2/TRBV6-3
D: TRBD1
J: TRBJ1-2
size: -
DNA: TGTGCCAGCAGCCGGGGACAGCGTCGGGGGAACTATGGCTACACCTTC
CDR3: CASSRGQRRGNYGYTF